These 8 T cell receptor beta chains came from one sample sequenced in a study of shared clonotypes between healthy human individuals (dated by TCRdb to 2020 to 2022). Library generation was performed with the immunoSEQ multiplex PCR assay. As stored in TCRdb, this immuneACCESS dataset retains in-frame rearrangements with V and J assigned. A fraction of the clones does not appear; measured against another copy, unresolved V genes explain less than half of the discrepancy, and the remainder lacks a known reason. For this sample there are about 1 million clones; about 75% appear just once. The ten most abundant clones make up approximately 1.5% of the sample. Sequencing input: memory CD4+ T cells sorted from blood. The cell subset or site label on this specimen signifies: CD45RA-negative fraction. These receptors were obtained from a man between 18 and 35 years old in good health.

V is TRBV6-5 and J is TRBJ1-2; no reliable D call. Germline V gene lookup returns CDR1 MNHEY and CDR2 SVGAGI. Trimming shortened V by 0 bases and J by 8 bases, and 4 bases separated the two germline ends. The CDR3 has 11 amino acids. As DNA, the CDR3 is TGTGCCAGCAGTTACTCGTGGGGCTACACCTTC. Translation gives CASSYSWGYTF.

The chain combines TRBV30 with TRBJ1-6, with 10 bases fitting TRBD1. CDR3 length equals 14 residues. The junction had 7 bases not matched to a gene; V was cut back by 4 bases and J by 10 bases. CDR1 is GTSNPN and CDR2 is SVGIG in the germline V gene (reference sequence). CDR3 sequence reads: CAWTRDRGLSPLHF. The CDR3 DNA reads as TGTGCCTGGACCCGGGACAGGGGACTCTCACCCCTCCACTTT. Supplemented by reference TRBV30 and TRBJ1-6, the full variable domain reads SQTIHQWPATLVQPVGSPLSLECTVEGTSNPNLYWYRQAAGRGLQLLFYSVGIGQISSEVPQNLSASRPQDRQFILSSKKLLLSDSGFYLCAWTRDRGLSPLHFGNGTRLTVT.

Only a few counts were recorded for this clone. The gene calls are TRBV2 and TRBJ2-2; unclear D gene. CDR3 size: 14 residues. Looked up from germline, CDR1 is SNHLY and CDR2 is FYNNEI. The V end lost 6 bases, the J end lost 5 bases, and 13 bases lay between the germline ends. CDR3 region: CASRGISRTGELFF. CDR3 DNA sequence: TGTGCCAGCAGGGGAATATCGCGGACCGGGGAGCTGTTTTTT.

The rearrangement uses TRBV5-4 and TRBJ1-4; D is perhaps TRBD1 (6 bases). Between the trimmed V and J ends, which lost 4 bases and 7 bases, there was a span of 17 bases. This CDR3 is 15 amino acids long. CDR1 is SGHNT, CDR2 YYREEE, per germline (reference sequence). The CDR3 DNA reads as TGTGCCAGCAGCCCGAGGGGGACGGGACTTGAAAAACTGTTTTTT. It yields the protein CASSPRGTGLEKLFF.

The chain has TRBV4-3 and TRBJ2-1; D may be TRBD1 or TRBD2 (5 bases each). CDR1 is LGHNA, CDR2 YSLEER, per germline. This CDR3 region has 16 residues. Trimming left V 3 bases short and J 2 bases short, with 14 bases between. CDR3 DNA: TGCGCCAGCAGCCACTTTGGGGGTAGCCCCTACAATGAGCAGTTCTTC. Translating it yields CASSHFGGSPYNEQFF.

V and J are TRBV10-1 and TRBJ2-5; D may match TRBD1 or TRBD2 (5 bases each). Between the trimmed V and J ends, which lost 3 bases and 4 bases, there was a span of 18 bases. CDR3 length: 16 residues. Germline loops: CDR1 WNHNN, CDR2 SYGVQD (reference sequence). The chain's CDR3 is CASSDGGLGRGETQYF. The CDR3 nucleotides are TGCGCCAGCAGTGACGGCGGATTGGGACGCGGAGAGACCCAGTACTTC.

CDR3 DNA sequence: TGTGCCAGTAGTTACACCGGGACGGAGGGCGGCTACACCTTC. Translating gives CASSYTGTEGGYTF. The V gene is TRBV19, the J gene TRBJ1-2; TRBD1 might be the D (5 bases). CDR1 is LNHDA and CDR2 is SQIVND in the germline V gene (reference sequence). The CDR3 loop spans 14 amino acids. Deletions cut 5 bases from V and 8 bases from J, with 18 bases between.

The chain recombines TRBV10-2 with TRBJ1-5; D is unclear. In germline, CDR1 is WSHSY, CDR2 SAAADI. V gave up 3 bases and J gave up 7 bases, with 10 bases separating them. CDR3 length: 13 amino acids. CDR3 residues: CASSEWTYQPQHF. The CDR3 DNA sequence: TGCGCCAGCAGTGAATGGACTTACCAGCCCCAGCATTTT.